This T cell receptor beta chain derives from a study of T-cell memory formation after mild COVID-19 (dated by TCRdb to the early 2020s). At the level of the whole study: Most TCR sequence clusters were specific to one of the two donors. Two young, previously healthy adult volunteers made up the cohort, one male and one female. T-cell clones expanding and contracting after mild COVID-19 in a couple of donors were tracked by longitudinal TCRalpha and TCRbeta repertoire sequencing. The paper as a whole reports these results and caveats: Some responding clones were detected in pre-infection memory, which suggested that pre-existing cross-reactive memory T cells had joined the SARS-CoV-2 response. From day 15 to 85, contracting clones showed balanced CD4/CD8 phenotypes, whereas a second wave of clones that expanded from day 15 to 37 leaned towards CD4+. Contracting CD4+ clones appeared mostly in the CM and EM memory subsets, whereas CD8+ clones were enriched in EMRA. Whether the second-wave clones peaking on day 37 were SARS-CoV-2 specific was not confirmed. The study included only two mild cases, and larger cohorts that include severe cases with pre-infection samples were judged to be necessary.

Inclusive of the bounding cysteine and valine, the CDR3 is 15 residues long. The CDR3 DNA has 45 bases and is translated from base 1. V lost 6 bases and J lost 2 bases, and the count of bases not matched to a germline gene is 8. From the germline V gene, CDR1 is MNHEY and CDR2 is SVGEGT. Ficoll-Paque density gradient centrifugation was used to isolate PBMCs. Relative to its sample, this clonotype is medium-sized (0.01 to 0.1%). No cognate antigen has been identified for it. Per-nucleotide qualities are absent, and no much larger clonotype sits a single base away. Reads for this sample came from an Illumina NovaSeq 6000. TCRalpha and TCRbeta cDNA libraries were constructed by 5'RACE with constant-segment primers, with sample barcodes and unique molecular identifiers being introduced. RNA was extracted from every sample with Trizol reagent. The libraries were amplified in two PCR steps, and the second step added a second sample barcode and Illumina TruSeq adapters. Sequencing of the libraries was done on an Illumina NovaSeq, producing 2 x 150 bp paired-end reads. Processing in the source paper ran as follows. Demultiplexing of reads and collapsing into UMI-guided consensus sequences were performed with migec v1.2.7. Using mixcr v2.1.11, the UMI consensuses were aligned to TRA and TRB V and J templates and assembled into clonotypes. A clonotype was counted as expanded or contracted only when both edgeR and NoisET called the clonotype significant, with the noise models trained on biological replicates. For edgeR calls, the cutoffs were a false discovery rate-adjusted p below 0.01 and a log2 fold-change threshold of 1. As an exploratory analysis of dynamics, max-normalized trajectories of the 1000 most abundant clonotypes were examined by PCA with hierarchical clustering. Separately sequenced CD4+ and CD8+ repertoires were used to assign a CD4 or CD8 phenotype to each responding clone. TCRdb reanalyzed the raw reads on its own, using fastp at Q25 for trimming and MiXCR for clone calling, and kept in-frame beta chains. Rows matching on CDR3 protein sequence are summarized as one entry with the most common DNA and genes. These V and J calls originate from TCRdb's pipeline instead of the authors' own analysis. Recorded for this sample are 100,000 to 130,000 distinct CDR3 sequences; 13% to 15% of them occurred a single time. The ten largest account for about 39% of the sample.

The sample comprised PBMCs or a T cell subset sorted from them (not recorded which). The receptor was isolated from a man between 18 and 35 years old who had mild COVID-19 (a few samples of this study predate the infection). The sample titles of this study are shuffled in the database, so cell type and time point are left out; the donor was told from shared clones. The chain is assembled from TRBV6-2 or TRBV6-3 and TRBJ2-7, and 9 junctional nucleotides match TRBD1. The CDR3 region: CASSLGQGPTYEQYV. The nucleotide sequence is given as TGTGCCAGCAGCCTCGGACAGGGGCCAACCTACGAGCAGTACGTC.